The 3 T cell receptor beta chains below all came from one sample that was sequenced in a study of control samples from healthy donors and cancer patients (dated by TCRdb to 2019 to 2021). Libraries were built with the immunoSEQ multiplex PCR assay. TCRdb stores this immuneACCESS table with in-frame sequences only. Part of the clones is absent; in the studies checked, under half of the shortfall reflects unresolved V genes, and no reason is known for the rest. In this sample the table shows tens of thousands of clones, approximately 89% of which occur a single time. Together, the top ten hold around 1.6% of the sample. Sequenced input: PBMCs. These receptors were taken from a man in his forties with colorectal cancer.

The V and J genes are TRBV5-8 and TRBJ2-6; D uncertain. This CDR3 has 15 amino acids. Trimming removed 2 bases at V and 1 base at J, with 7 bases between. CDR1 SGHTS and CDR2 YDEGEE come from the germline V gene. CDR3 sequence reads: CASSFLRSGANVLTF. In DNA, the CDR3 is TGTGCCAGCAGCTTTTTAAGGTCTGGGGCCAACGTCCTGACTTTC.

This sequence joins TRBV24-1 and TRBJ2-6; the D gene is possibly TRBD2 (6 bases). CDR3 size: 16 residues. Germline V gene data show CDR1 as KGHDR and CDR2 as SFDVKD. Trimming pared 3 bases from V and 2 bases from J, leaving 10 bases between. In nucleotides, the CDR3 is TGTGCCACCAGTGATCCCGGGGGAGCTGGGGCCAACGTCCTGACTTTC. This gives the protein CATSDPGGAGANVLTF.

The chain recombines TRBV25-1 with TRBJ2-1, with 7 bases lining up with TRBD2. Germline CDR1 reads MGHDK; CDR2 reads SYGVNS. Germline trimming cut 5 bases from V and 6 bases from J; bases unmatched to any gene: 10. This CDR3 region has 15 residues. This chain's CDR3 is CASSHAGVLGNEQFF. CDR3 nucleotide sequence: TGTGCCAGCAGTCACGCGGGAGTCCTAGGCAATGAGCAGTTCTTC.